Listed here are 24 T cell receptor beta chains from one sample, sequenced in a study of T-cell memory formation after mild COVID-19. TCRdb re-analysed the 5' RACE reads in MiXCR, keeping a single row per CDR3 protein. The table lists approximately 48,000 distinct CDR3 sequences, about 7.3% of them singletons. The sequenced sample consisted of PBMCs or a T cell subset sorted from them (not recorded which). These receptor sequences come from a young man who had mild COVID-19 (a few samples of this study predate the infection). Cell type and time point are not known.

This clonotype has at least ten counts. This chain uses TRBV4-3 with TRBJ2-3; D is undetermined. Germline V lookup: CDR1 LGHNA, CDR2 YSLEER. The ends were cut back, 0 bases at V and 0 bases at J, with 7 bases in the middle. The CDR3 is made up of 15 amino acids. This CDR3 is CASSQEPESTDTQYF. In DNA, the CDR3 is TGCGCCAGCAGCCAAGAACCAGAGAGCACAGATACGCAGTATTTT.

This clonotype has more than one count but fewer than ten. This chain connects TRBV11-2 to TRBJ2-3; TRBD2 is a possible D gene (7 bases). Germline CDR1 reads SGHAT; CDR2 reads FQNNGV. The CDR3 runs to 15 residues. Between the trimmed V and J ends, which lost 1 base and 4 bases, there was a span of 12 bases. This chain's CDR3 is CASSLVRGASDTQYF. Here the CDR3 DNA reads TGTGCCAGCAGCTTAGTCCGGGGGGCGTCAGATACGCAGTATTTT.

This clonotype was counted many times. This chain links TRBV4-1 with TRBJ1-4; the D gene is possibly TRBD1 (5 bases). The CDR3 length is 14 residues. CDR1 MGHRA and CDR2 YSYEKL come from the germline V gene. V shed 4 bases and J shed 7 bases, with 13 bases lying between them. The CDR3 coding sequence is TGCGCCAGCAGCCTCCAAGGGGTGGGTGAAAAACTGTTTTTT. Its protein product is CASSLQGVGEKLFF.

There are many counts of this clonotype. The chain is built from TRBV20-1 and TRBJ2-3; the match to TRBD2 covers 10 bases. CDR1 is DFQATT and CDR2 is SNEGSKA in the germline V gene (reference sequence). J lost 3 bases, V lost 3 bases, and 12 bases had no gene match. CDR3 length: 17 residues. This CDR3 is CSASGLIASGGTDTQYF. CDR3 DNA sequence: TGCAGTGCTAGCGGACTTATAGCTAGCGGGGGTACAGATACGCAGTATTTT.

This clonotype was detected a few times. The rearrangement joins TRBV7-9 to TRBJ2-1, with D possibly being TRBD2 (5 bases). V was cut by 5 bases and J by 7 bases, with 9 bases left in between. Germline V lookup: CDR1 SEHNR, CDR2 FQNEAQ (reference sequence). This CDR3 has 12 amino acids. CDR3 residues: CASSLLENEQFF. The CDR3 bases are TGTGCCAGCAGCCTACTAGAGAATGAGCAGTTCTTC. Drawing the rest from reference TRBV7-9 and TRBJ2-1, the complete variable domain is DTGVSQNPRHKITKRGQNVTFRCDPISEHNRLYWYRQTLGQGPEFLTYFQNEAQLEKSRLLSDRFSAERPKGSFSTLEIQRTEQGDSAMYLCASSLLENEQFFGPGTRLTVL.

This clonotype has more than one count but fewer than ten. The rearrangement joins TRBV11-2 to TRBJ2-5; unclear D gene. V shed 5 bases and J shed 5 bases, with 12 bases lying between them. The CDR3 runs to 13 residues. The germline V gene has CDR1 SGHAT and CDR2 FQNNGV. The CDR3 spells CASSKTPAETQYF. CDR3 coding DNA: TGTGCCAGCAGCAAGACCCCGGCCGAGACCCAGTACTTC.

This clonotype was counted a few times. The chain has TRBV15 and TRBJ2-2; 9 bases are shared with TRBD2. The CDR3 covers 18 residues. The germline gives CDR1 LNHNV, CDR2 YYDKDF (reference sequence). The J segment lost 3 bases and the V segment lost 2 bases, leaving 10 bases of the junction unmatched. The CDR3 bases are TGTGCCACCAGCAGACCATTGCCGGGACTAGCATACACCGGGGAGCTGTTTTTT. Amino acids: CATSRPLPGLAYTGELFF.

The V gene is TRBV11-1, the J gene TRBJ1-5; D uncertain. CDR3 length: 14 amino acids. Trimming removed 5 bases at V and 0 bases at J, with 8 bases between. Looked up from germline, CDR1 is SGHAT and CDR2 is FQDESV (reference sequence). CDR3 sequence reads: CASSLGGSNQPQHF. The CDR3 region has the DNA TGTGCCAGCAGCCTAGGCGGTAGCAATCAGCCCCAGCATTTT.

This clonotype was counted a few times. The J gene is TRBJ1-2, the V gene TRBV4-1, with D unclear. The CDR3 runs to 15 residues. The germline V gene encodes CDR1 MGHRA and CDR2 YSYEKL. Trimming shortened V by 4 bases and J by 4 bases, and 16 bases separated the two germline ends. The CDR3 protein is CASSPRQGVGYGYTF. DNA for the CDR3: TGCGCCAGCAGCCCCCGCCAAGGAGTTGGCTATGGCTACACCTTC.

The table lists this clonotype with many counts. This chain joins TRBV9 and TRBJ2-3; TRBD2 aligns across 7 bases. Germline V gene sequence: CDR1 SGDLS, CDR2 YYNGEE. This CDR3 has 14 residues. J lost 3 bases, V lost 3 bases, and 4 bases had no gene match. The CDR3 DNA reads TGTGCCAGCAGCGCAGCGGGATCTACAGATACGCAGTATTTT. The encoded protein is CASSAAGSTDTQYF.

V gene TRBV5-1 combines with J gene TRBJ2-1; D not resolved. V lost 0 bases and J lost 2, with 9 bases in between. The CDR3 is made up of 15 amino acids. CDR1 and CDR2 from the germline V gene are SGHRS and YFSETQ. CDR3 DNA: TGCGCCAGCAGCTTGGTACAGTTTACCTACAATGAGCAGTTCTTC. This translates into CASSLVQFTYNEQFF.

This clonotype was observed many times. V gene TRBV5-1 combines with J gene TRBJ2-4; tentatively, D is TRBD1 or TRBD2 (6 bases each). Germline lookup yields CDR1 SGHRS and CDR2 YFSETQ. V lost 0 bases to trimming and J lost 8 bases, with 15 bases between them. The CDR3 extends over 15 amino acids. The DNA for the CDR3 is TGCGCCAGCAGCTTGGGGACCGCAGGGGAGGACATTCAGTACTTC. Translation gives CASSLGTAGEDIQYF.

The gene calls are TRBV7-8 and TRBJ2-5; 10 bases map to TRBD1. CDR1 SGHVS and CDR2 FQNEAQ come from the germline V gene. V shed 5 bases and J 7 bases; nucleotides not matched to a gene: 10. This CDR3 has 15 amino acids. CDR3 protein: CASSAQPGQGSTQYF. Written as DNA, the CDR3 is TGTGCCAGCAGCGCCCAACCGGGACAGGGGTCGACCCAGTACTTC.

The chain employs TRBV11-2 and TRBJ1-2, with 8 bases aligning to TRBD1. J gave up 6 bases and V 5 bases, and 8 bases lay outside the gene matches. The length of the CDR3 is 14 residues. The germline CDR1 and CDR2 sequences are SGHAT and FQNNGV. The DNA of the CDR3 is TGTGCCAGCAGCCGAAACCCAGGGGGCGATGGCTACACCTTC. It is translated as CASSRNPGGDGYTF.

The chain recombines TRBV12-3 or TRBV12-4 with TRBJ1-5; 7 nucleotides align to TRBD1. The CDR3 runs 14 residues. Losses at the gene ends were 6 bases for V and 5 bases for J; bases not matched to a gene: 7. The CDR3 is CASSRQGGHQPQHF. DNA for the CDR3: TGTGCCAGCAGCCGACAGGGTGGGCATCAGCCCCAGCATTTT.

In nucleotides, the CDR3 is TGCGCCAGCAGCTCAGGTGGCGGACAGGGGATGGATGGCTACACCTTC. It translates to CASSSGGGQGMDGYTF. The rearrangement uses TRBV5-1 and TRBJ1-2; 9 positions agree with TRBD1. CDR1 SGHRS and CDR2 YFSETQ come from the germline V gene. Unmatched junction bases numbered 12, after V lost 3 bases and J lost 6 bases. The CDR3 spans 16 residues.

The chain employs TRBV5-1 and TRBJ2-7; the D gene is possibly TRBD2 (5 bases). Trimming pared 7 bases from V and 7 bases from J, leaving 12 bases between. The CDR3 totals 11 residues. Germline V gene data show CDR1 as SGHRS and CDR2 as YFSETQ. CDR3: CASGITGEQYF. The CDR3 nucleotides read TGCGCCAGCGGCATAACGGGGGAGCAGTACTTC.

The chain has TRBV25-1 and TRBJ1-2, with TRBD1 matching over 7 bases. CDR3 length equals 12 residues. Germline V gene lookup returns CDR1 MGHDK and CDR2 SYGVNS. Trimming removed 8 bases from V and 5 bases from J; junction bases left unmatched: 5. CDR3 residues: CASVDRAYGYTF. DNA of the CDR3: TGTGCCAGCGTCGACAGGGCGTATGGCTACACCTTC.

In its sample, this clonotype was seen many times. This rearrangement joins TRBV24-1 to TRBJ2-2; D ambiguous. Looked up from germline, CDR1 is KGHDR and CDR2 is SFDVKD. The V end was cut by 7 bases, the J end by 2 bases, with 13 bases between. The CDR3 contains 15 residues. CDR3 sequence: CATSRGEDNTGELFF. CDR3 nucleotide sequence: TGTGCCACCAGCCGAGGAGAGGATAACACCGGGGAGCTGTTTTTT.

J is TRBJ1-5 and V is TRBV6-5; 8 positions match TRBD1. The CDR3 is made up of 17 amino acids. From germline, CDR1 is MNHEY and CDR2 SVGAGI. V shed 6 bases, J shed 1 base, and the junction held 11 bases outside the gene matches. The CDR3 reads CASRRTGKKLSNQPQHF. The CDR3 DNA reads as TGTGCCAGCAGGCGGACAGGGAAAAAGTTGAGCAATCAGCCCCAGCATTTT.

This rearrangement joins TRBV15 to TRBJ2-7; 8 nucleotides line up with TRBD1. The length of the CDR3 is 13 residues. V shed 5 bases and J 5 bases; nucleotides not matched to a gene: 5. Germline loops: CDR1 LNHNV, CDR2 YYDKDF (reference sequence). CDR3 protein: CATSVRGQNEQYV. CDR3 DNA sequence: TGTGCCACCAGCGTCAGGGGGCAGAACGAGCAGTACGTC.

This clonotype has just a few counts. The chain employs TRBV6-2 or TRBV6-3 and TRBJ2-1; 9 nucleotides align to TRBD2. The CDR3 loop spans 15 amino acids. The junction had 6 bases not matched to a gene; V was cut back by 1 base and J by 8 bases. Germline V lookup: CDR1 MNHEY, CDR2 SVGEGT. The CDR3 spells CASSYYRRGGDEQFF. The CDR3 DNA reads TGTGCCAGCAGTTACTACCGGCGGGGGGGCGATGAGCAGTTCTTC.

Notes on this clonotype: No DNA is shown, since the ends of the CDR3 on it are uncertain; the CDR3 is the one TCRdb lists. This chain links TRBV12-5 with TRBJ2-3; the DNA was not used to check the table's D call, TRBD2. Germline V gives CDR1 LGHNT, CDR2 FRNRAP. A total of 15 residues make up the CDR3, ends included. The CDR3 loop is CASGLVPVASGATYF.

This clonotype has at least ten counts. V is TRBV7-2 and J is TRBJ2-7; 15 bases align to TRBD2. Losses at the gene ends were 5 bases for V and 13 bases for J; bases not matched to a gene: 12. CDR1 is SGHTA and CDR2 is FQGNSA in the germline V gene. CDR3 length: 15 residues. The CDR3 bases are TGTGCCAGCAGCCGGTGGACTAGCGGGGGGGACTCCCCCTACTTC. Translating gives CASSRWTSGGDSPYF.